This record covers a single T cell receptor beta chain. Germline lookup yields CDR1 SGHNT and CDR2 YYREEE (reference sequence). Trimming pared 4 bases from V and 1 base from J, leaving 8 bases between. The CDR3 has 13 residues. The data were obtained in a study of blood T cell repertoires in COVID-19. Across the whole study: Whether acute or convalescent, the COVID-19 samples came from the United States, Italy and Spain.

Libraries were prepared by immunoSEQ multiplex PCR; TCRdb keeps only in-frame clonotypes and omits some of them. Of 94,000 or so clones listed, almost 90% are singletons. The TCR sequence derives from a woman aged 70-85 years with acute or convalescent COVID-19. Sequences were obtained from peripheral blood. V and J are TRBV5-4 and TRBJ1-1; possible D gene TRBD1, 6 bases. CDR3 bases: TGTGCCAGCAGCGAGGGACAGAACACTGAAGCTTTCTTT. Amino acids: CASSEGQNTEAFF.